This TCR beta chain was recorded in a study of T cells in Graves' hyperthyroidism and ophthalmopathy. Regions amplified from RNA transcripts were the TCR beta CDR3 regions. When the TCR CDR3 underwent first-round RT-PCR, the HTBI primer set was used. MiXCR was run by TCRdb on the multiplex PCR reads, yielding one entry per CDR3 protein. The sample includes hundreds of thousands of distinct CDR3 sequences, approximately 17% seen only once; the top ten take approximately 15%. This clonotype was recorded a few times. J gave up 6 bases and V 3 bases, and 6 bases lay outside the gene matches. Germline-derived CDR1 and CDR2 are LNHDA and SQIVND (reference sequence). CDR3 length: 15 residues.

The gene calls are TRBV19 and TRBJ2-1; 9 nucleotides align to TRBD2. The source material was blood. The origin of this receptor is a woman younger than 35 with Graves' ophthalmopathy. The CDR3 loop is CASSIQAGGFNEQFF. The CDR3, as DNA: TGTGCCAGTAGTATCCAAGCGGGAGGATTCAATGAGCAGTTCTTC.